A selection of T cell receptor beta chains follows, all from one sample in a study of OX40 agonist ivuxolimab in advanced cancers. Profiling relied on immunoSEQ multiplex PCR, and the TCRdb table lists in-frame clones only, not all of them. The sample has over 85,000 clones, 70% to 90% seen once. Specimen: CD4+ or CD8+ T cells sorted from blood, collected in a trial of the OX40 agonist ivuxolimab. The receptors originated from an adult with an advanced solid tumor such as melanoma, head and neck, liver or kidney cancer. The conserved cysteine and the conserved F or W are not part of the CDR3 here. The size field is filled for only some rows; it gives once, few, many or a size class.

j_call v_call clone_size cdr3_aa
TRBJ1-5 TRBV7-2 . ASAWDRDQPQH
TRBJ1-2 TRBV7-3 once ASSSRGGEGYT
TRBJ1-2 TRBV4-3 . ASSQVNRGLGYGYT
TRBJ2-3 TRBV7-2 . ASSLSGTDTQY
TRBJ2-2 TRBV7-2 . ASSSFSGKAGELF
TRBJ1-1 TRBV5-1 . ASTPGPMNTEAF
TRBJ2-1 TRBV7-2 . ASSLVGLEQF
TRBJ2-4 TRBV18 . ASSPSGQGDIQY
TRBJ2-4 TRBV5-4 . ASSLGLVGGGRQNIQY
TRBJ2-7 TRBV19 . ASSEHMNSYEQY
TRBJ2-3 TRBV6-6 . ASSPEGPLSDTQY
TRBJ1-1 TRBV18 . ASSPAPDTEAF
TRBJ2-1 TRBV6-6 once ASTNRGEYNEQF
TRBJ2-5 TRBV5-1 . ASSTGPRGGQETQY
TRBJ2-5 TRBV29-1 . SVDDRGGASQETQY
TRBJ1-2 TRBV20-1 . SATAADGYT
TRBJ2-7 TRBV7-8 . ASSTSGTREQY
TRBJ1-2 TRBV7-9 few ASSSDGYGYT
TRBJ1-2 TRBV5-4 . ASSPDSNYGYT
TRBJ2-1 TRBV5-1 . ASSLLSSSYNEQF